This TCR beta chain appears in the sequencing data of a study of T cells in women clearing cervical HPV infection. Study overall: Only a few women had HLA typing results available. The study's findings and limits: TRBV6-7 abundance was lower in cases than controls (0.11% versus 0.16%).

The CDR3 loop spans 15 amino acids. Trimming left V 0 bases short and J 2 bases short, with 12 bases between. Germline CDR1 reads SGHTS; CDR2 reads YDEGEE. A remark on this clone: Its antigen remains unknown. Read data end 3 residues before the CDR3 end; the end is taken from the germline J gene.

Genomic DNA, averaging about 1,200 ng per sample, yielded TCR beta CDR3 via immunoSEQ. Data came from immunoSEQ multiplex PCR; TCRdb stores just in-frame clones and leaves some out. The data show 30,000 to 50,000 clones, and the top ten clones hold around 4.5%. The TCR was taken from a woman aged 18 to 75 with a cervical HPV16 infection that either progressed to CIN3+ or cleared (not recorded which). Sample: blood buffy coat. This chain links TRBV5-8 with TRBJ2-7; D is ambiguous. CDR3 sequence: CASSLGLLTTYEQYF. The CDR3 DNA, read in part, is TGTGCCAGCAGCTTGGGGCTCTTAACAACCTACGAG.